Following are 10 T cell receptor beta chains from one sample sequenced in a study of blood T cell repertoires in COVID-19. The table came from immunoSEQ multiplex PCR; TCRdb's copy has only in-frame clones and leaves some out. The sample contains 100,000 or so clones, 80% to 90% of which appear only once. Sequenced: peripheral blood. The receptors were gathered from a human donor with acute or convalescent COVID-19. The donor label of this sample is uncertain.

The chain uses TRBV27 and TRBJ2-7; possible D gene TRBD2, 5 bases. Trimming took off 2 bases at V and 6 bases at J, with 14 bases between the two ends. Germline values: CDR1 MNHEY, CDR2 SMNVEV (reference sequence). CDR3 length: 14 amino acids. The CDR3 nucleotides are TGTGCCAGCAGTTTAACGGGAACCGTGTCCGAGCAGTACTTC. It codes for CASSLTGTVSEQYF.

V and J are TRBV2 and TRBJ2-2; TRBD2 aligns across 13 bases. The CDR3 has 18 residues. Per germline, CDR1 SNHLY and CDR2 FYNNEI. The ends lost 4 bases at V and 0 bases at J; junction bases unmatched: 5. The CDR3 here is CASSGLAGGPANTGELFF. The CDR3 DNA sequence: TGTGCCAGCAGTGGACTAGCGGGAGGCCCCGCGAACACCGGGGAGCTGTTTTTT.

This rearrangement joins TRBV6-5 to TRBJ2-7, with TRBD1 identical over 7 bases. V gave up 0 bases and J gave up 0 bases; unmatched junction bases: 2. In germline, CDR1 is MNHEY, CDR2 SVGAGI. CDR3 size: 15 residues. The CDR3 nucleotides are TGTGCCAGCAGTTACTCGACAGGGAGCTCCTACGAGCAGTACTTC. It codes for CASSYSTGSSYEQYF.

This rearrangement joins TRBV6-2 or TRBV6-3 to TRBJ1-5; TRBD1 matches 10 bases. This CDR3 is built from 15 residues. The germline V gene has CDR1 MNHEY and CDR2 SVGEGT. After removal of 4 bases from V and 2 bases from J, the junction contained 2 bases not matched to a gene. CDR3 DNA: TGTGCCAGCAGTTCGACAGGGGGCCGCAATCAGCCCCAGCATTTT. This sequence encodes CASSSTGGRNQPQHF.

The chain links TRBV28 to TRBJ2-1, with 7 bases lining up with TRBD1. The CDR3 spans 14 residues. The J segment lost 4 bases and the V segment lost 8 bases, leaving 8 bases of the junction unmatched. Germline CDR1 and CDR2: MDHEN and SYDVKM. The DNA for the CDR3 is TGTGCCAGCCTACAGGGGTTCTTGTACAATGAGCAGTTCTTC. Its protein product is CASLQGFLYNEQFF.

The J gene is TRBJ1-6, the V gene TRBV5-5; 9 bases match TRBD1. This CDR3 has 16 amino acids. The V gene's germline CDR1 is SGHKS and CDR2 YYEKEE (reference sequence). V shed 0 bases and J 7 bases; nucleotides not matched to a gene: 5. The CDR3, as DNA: TGTGCCAGCAGCTTGGGGTTGGGACAGGGCAATTCACCCCTCCACTTT. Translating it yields CASSLGLGQGNSPLHF.

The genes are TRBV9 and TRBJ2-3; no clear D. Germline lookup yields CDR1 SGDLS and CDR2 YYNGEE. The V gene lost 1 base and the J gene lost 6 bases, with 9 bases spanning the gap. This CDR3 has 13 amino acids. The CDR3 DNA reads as TGTGCCAGCAGCGTAAGCCCGCCGGATACGCAGTATTTT. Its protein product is CASSVSPPDTQYF.

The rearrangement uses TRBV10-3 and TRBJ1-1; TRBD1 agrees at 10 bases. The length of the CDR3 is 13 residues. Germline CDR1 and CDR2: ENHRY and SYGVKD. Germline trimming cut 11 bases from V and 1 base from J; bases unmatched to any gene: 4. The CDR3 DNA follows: TGTGCCGCAAGGGACAGGGGGAACACTGAAGCTTTCTTT. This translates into CAARDRGNTEAFF.

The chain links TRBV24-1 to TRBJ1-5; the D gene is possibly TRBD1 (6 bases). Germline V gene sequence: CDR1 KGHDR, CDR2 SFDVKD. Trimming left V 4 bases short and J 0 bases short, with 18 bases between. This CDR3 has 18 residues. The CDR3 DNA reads TGTGCCACCAGTGACCCAGGGGTCGACTTCCCTAGCAATCAGCCCCAGCATTTT. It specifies CATSDPGVDFPSNQPQHF.

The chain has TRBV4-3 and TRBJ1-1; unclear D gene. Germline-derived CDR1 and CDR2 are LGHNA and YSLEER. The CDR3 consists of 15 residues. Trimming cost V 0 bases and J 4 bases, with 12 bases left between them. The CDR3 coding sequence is TGCGCCAGCAGCCAAGATTCGGGTCCTGGCACTGAAGCTTTCTTT. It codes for CASSQDSGPGTEAFF.